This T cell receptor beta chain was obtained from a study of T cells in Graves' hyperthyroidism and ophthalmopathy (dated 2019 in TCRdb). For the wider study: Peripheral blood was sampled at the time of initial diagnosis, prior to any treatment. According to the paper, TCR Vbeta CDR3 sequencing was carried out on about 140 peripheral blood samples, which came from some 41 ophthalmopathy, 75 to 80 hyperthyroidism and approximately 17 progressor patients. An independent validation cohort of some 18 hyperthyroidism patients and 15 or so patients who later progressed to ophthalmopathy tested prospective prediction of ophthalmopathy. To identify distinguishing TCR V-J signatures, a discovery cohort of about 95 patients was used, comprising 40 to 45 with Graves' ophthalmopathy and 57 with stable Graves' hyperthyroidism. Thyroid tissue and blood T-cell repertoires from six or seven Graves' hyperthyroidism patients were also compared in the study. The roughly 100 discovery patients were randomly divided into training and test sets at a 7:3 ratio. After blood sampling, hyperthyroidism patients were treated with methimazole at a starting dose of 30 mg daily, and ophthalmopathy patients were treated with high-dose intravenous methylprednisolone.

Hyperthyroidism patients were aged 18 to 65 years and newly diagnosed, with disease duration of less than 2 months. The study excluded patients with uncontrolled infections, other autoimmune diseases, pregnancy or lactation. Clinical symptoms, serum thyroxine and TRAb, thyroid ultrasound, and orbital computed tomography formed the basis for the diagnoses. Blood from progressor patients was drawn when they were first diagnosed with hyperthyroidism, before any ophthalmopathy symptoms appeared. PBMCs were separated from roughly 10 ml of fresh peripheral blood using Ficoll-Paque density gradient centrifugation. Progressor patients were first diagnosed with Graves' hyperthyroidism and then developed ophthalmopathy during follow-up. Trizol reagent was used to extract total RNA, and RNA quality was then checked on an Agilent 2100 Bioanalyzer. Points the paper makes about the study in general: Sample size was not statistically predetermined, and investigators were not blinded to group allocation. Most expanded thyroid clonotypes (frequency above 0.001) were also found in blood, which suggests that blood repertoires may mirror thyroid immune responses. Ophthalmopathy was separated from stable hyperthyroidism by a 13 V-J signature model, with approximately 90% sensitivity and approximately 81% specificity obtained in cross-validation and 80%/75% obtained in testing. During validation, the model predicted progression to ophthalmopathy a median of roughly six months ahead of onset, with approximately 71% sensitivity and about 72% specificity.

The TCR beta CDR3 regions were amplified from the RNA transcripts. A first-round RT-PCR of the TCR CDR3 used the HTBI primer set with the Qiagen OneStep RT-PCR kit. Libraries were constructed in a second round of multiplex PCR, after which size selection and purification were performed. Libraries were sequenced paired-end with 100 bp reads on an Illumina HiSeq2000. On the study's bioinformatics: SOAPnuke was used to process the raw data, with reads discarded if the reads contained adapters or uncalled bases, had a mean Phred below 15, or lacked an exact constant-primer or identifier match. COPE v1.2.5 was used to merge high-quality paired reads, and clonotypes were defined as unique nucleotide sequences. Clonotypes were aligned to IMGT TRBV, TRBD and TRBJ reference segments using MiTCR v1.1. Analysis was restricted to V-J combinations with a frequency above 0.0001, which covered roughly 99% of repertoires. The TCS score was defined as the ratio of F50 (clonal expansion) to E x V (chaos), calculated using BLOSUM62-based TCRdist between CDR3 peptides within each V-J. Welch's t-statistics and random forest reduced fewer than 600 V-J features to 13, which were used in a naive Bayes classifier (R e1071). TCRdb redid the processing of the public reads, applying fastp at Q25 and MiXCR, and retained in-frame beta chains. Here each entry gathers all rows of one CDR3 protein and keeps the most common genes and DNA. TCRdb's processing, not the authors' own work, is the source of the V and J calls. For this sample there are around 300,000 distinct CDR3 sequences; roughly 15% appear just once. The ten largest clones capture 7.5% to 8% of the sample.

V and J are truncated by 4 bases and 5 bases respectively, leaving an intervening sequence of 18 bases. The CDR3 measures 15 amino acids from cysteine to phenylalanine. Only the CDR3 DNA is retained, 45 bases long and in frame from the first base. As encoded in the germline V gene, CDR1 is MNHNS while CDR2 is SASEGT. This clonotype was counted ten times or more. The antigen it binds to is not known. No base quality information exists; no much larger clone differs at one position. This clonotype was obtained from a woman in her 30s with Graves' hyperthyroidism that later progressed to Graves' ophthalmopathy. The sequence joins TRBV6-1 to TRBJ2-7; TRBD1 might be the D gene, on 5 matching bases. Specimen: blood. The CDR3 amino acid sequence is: CASSGDSVLPHEQYF. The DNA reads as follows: TGTGCCAGCAGTGGAGACAGCGTTCTGCCCCACGAGCAGTACTTC.